One and the same sample provided the 13 T cell receptor beta chains below, sequenced in a study of patients and donors after allogeneic stem cell transplantation. TCRdb re-derived calls from the RT-PCR reads in MiXCR, one entry per CDR3 protein. The sample has tens of thousands of distinct CDR3 sequences, about 48% seen once. The material sequenced was blood, either unsorted or a sorted T cell fraction (not recorded which). The origin of the receptors is a human donor who was either an allogeneic HSCT recipient or a stem cell or donor lymphocyte infusion donor (not recorded which). It is not recorded whose cells these are; they may come from a transplant donor.

This clonotype was seen many times. CDR3 coding DNA: TGTGCCAGCAGCTTAGAAAATGGCTACACCTTC. Amino acids: CASSLENGYTF. This chain links TRBV7-2 with TRBJ1-2, with D uncertain. The V gene's germline CDR1 is SGHTA and CDR2 FQGNSA. The CDR3 consists of 11 residues. The germline V and J ends were trimmed by 1 base and 6 bases, with 3 bases remaining between them.

J is TRBJ1-5 and V is TRBV6-2 or TRBV6-3, with TRBD1 matching over 7 bases. The trim removed 6 bases at V and 3 bases at J, leaving 8 bases unmatched. Germline V gives CDR1 MNHEY, CDR2 SVGEGT. The CDR3 runs 15 residues. The DNA for the CDR3 is TGTGCCAGCAGAACCGGGACAGAAATCAATCAGCCCCAGCATTTT. Residues: CASRTGTEINQPQHF.

V gene TRBV11-2 combines with J gene TRBJ2-3; TRBD2 is a possible D gene (6 bases). The CDR3 sequence is 17 residues long. V lost 1 base, J lost 0 bases, and 14 bases lay in between. Germline V gives CDR1 SGHAT, CDR2 FQNNGV. CDR3 in DNA: TGTGCCAGCAGCTTAGCTTCCGGGGGACCTAGCACAGATACGCAGTATTTT. Residues: CASSLASGGPSTDTQYF.

Only one count was recorded for this clonotype. This chain joins TRBV4-1 and TRBJ1-1; no clear D gene. This CDR3 spans 15 amino acids. The germline V gene has CDR1 MGHRA and CDR2 YSYEKL. The V gene lost 0 bases and the J gene lost 1 base, with 9 bases spanning the gap. Written as DNA, the CDR3 is TGCGCCAGCAGCCAAGAGTTTGGAGGGAACACTGAAGCTTTCTTT. As protein: CASSQEFGGNTEAFF.

J is TRBJ1-6 and V is TRBV4-3; 8 bases agree with TRBD1. The germline V gene has CDR1 LGHNA and CDR2 YSLEER. This CDR3 has 19 amino acids. V dropped 2 bases and J dropped 0; count of bases not matched to a gene: 9. CDR3 DNA sequence: TGCGCCAGCAGCCAAAGCGGACAGGGCCCGAGCTCCTATAATTCACCCCTCCACTTT. It codes for CASSQSGQGPSSYNSPLHF.

This clonotype was counted a few times. V gene TRBV4-3 combines with J gene TRBJ1-5, with D maybe TRBD1 (5 bases). In germline, CDR1 is LGHNA, CDR2 YSLEER. The germline V and J ends were trimmed by 0 bases and 7 bases, with 13 bases remaining between them. The CDR3 runs to 15 residues. This chain's CDR3 is CASSQDLGVSQPQHF. CDR3 DNA: TGCGCCAGCAGCCAAGATCTAGGGGTCAGCCAGCCCCAGCATTTT.

The V gene is TRBV5-5, the J gene TRBJ2-7; possibly TRBD1 for D (6 bases). Trimming removed 7 bases at V and 5 bases at J, with 16 bases between. CDR1 is SGHKS, CDR2 YYEKEE, per germline (reference sequence). The CDR3 covers 13 residues. CDR3 DNA sequence: TGTGCCAGCTTAACAGGGAACGGGAACGAGCAGTACTTC. This sequence encodes CASLTGNGNEQYF. The whole variable domain, filled in from reference TRBV5-5 and TRBJ2-7, reads DAGVTQSPTHLIKTRGQQVTLRCSPISGHKSVSWYQQVLGQGPQFIFQYYEKEERGRGNFPDRFSARQFPNYSSELNVNALLLGDSALYLCASLTGNGNEQYFGPGTRLTVT.

The chain links TRBV10-3 to TRBJ1-5; TRBD1 agrees at 8 bases. This CDR3 is built from 13 residues. Trimming at V came to 6 bases and at J to 6 bases, leaving 4 bases not matched to a gene. CDR1 is ENHRY, CDR2 SYGVKD, per germline. The CDR3 region has the DNA TGTGCCATCAGCACAGGGGGTGTTCAGCCCCAGCATTTT. Translating gives CAISTGGVQPQHF.

The chain is built from TRBV28 and TRBJ1-5; no clear D. The V gene's germline CDR1 is MDHEN and CDR2 SYDVKM. This CDR3 is built from 19 residues. V gave up 2 bases and J gave up 0 bases, with 20 bases separating them. CDR3 DNA sequence: TGTGCCAGCAGTTTAATCGGATTGGGTTATAGTTATAGCAATCAGCCCCAGCATTTT. This codes for CASSLIGLGYSYSNQPQHF. Together with reference TRBV28 and TRBJ1-5, the CDR3 gives the full variable domain: DVKVTQSSRYLVKRTGEKVFLECVQDMDHENMFWYRQDPGLGLRLIYFSYDVKMKEKGDIPEGYSVSREKKERFSLILESASTNQTSMYLCASSLIGLGYSYSNQPQHFGDGTRLSIL.

The table lists this clonotype with a few counts. The chain has TRBV6-6 and TRBJ1-2, with a tentative D call TRBD1 (6 bases). This CDR3 contains 13 residues. Germline V lookup: CDR1 MNHNY, CDR2 SVGAGI (reference sequence). V gave up 4 bases and J gave up 8 bases, with 14 bases separating them. The CDR3 nucleotides read TGTGCCAGCAGTTTCGCAGGGGACGGGGGCTACACCTTC. This gives the protein CASSFAGDGGYTF.

V is TRBV4-1 and J is TRBJ1-3; D unresolved. The CDR3 has 16 amino acids. Germline lookup yields CDR1 MGHRA and CDR2 YSYEKL. The V end was cut by 4 bases, the J end by 0 bases, with 13 bases between. The CDR3 loop is CASSLAGISSGNTIYF. The CDR3 DNA reads as TGCGCCAGCAGCCTTGCGGGTATTAGCTCTGGAAACACCATATATTTT.

This chain connects TRBV25-1 to TRBJ2-7, with a tentative D call TRBD1 (6 bases). The CDR3 runs 13 residues. V lost 5 bases and J 6 bases, leaving 14 bases between the germline ends. Germline lookup yields CDR1 MGHDK and CDR2 SYGVNS. The CDR3 spells CASSLQDSPEQYF. In DNA form, the CDR3 reads TGTGCCAGCAGTTTACAGGACAGTCCCGAGCAGTACTTC.

J is TRBJ1-1 and V is TRBV5-6; 8 positions match TRBD1. The V gene end was trimmed by 3 bases and the J gene end by 0 bases; junction bases not matched to a gene: 16. The CDR3 has 19 amino acids. Germline-derived CDR1 and CDR2 are SGHDT and YYEEEE. This CDR3 reads CASSSYGGQVEGVNTEAFF. CDR3 in DNA: TGTGCCAGCAGCTCCTACGGGGGACAGGTGGAAGGGGTGAACACTGAAGCTTTCTTT. Supplemented by reference TRBV5-6 and TRBJ1-1, the full variable domain reads DAGVTQSPTHLIKTRGQQVTLRCSPKSGHDTVSWYQQALGQGPQFIFQYYEEEERQRGNFPDRFSGHQFPNYSSELNVNALLLGDSALYLCASSSYGGQVEGVNTEAFFGQGTRLTVV.